This paragraph covers one T cell receptor beta chain sequence. The data derive from a study of shared clonotypes between healthy human individuals. Measured with immunoSEQ multiplex PCR; TCRdb has only the in-frame clones, and not every one. This table holds 2 million to 2.5 million clones, 80% to 95% found once. The CDR3 length is 16 residues. Trimming took 1 base from V and 0 from J, leaving 11 bases between them. Per the germline V gene, CDR1 is SGHTA and CDR2 is FQGNSA. The chain uses TRBV7-2 and TRBJ2-3; D is unclear. The clonotype was recovered from a man between 18 and 35 years old in good health. Some clones in this sample may be carry-over from other donors' samples. Sequencing input: naive CD4+ T cells from PBMCs. Subset noted: CD45RA+ positively selected. CDR3 in amino acids: CASSLDASPSTDTQYF. CDR3 bases: TGTGCCAGCAGCTTAGACGCCAGCCCTAGCACAGATACGCAGTATTTT.